This T cell receptor (beta chain) emerged from a study of PD-1 blockade in classical Hodgkin lymphoma. The time point was: newly diagnosed, previously untreated cHL patient sample. The CDR3 runs to 15 residues. Deletions cut 0 bases from V and 2 bases from J, with 9 bases between. Germline values: CDR1 MNHEY, CDR2 SVGAGI. Produced via immunoSEQ multiplex PCR; TCRdb's table is partial and in-frame only. The profile covers 20,000 to 25,000 clones, with approximately 94% appearing a single time and roughly 5% taken by the ten largest. The clonotype was recovered from a human donor with classical Hodgkin lymphoma. The rearrangement uses TRBV6-5 and TRBJ2-3; D is possibly TRBD2 (6 bases). Input material: peripheral blood mononuclear cells (PBMCs). CDR3: CASSYSTGLTDTQYF. Written as DNA, the CDR3 is TGTGCCAGCAGTTACTCGACGGGACTCACAGATACGCAGTATTTT.